These 9 T cell receptor beta chains originate from one sample sequenced in a study of shared clonotypes between healthy human individuals. Sequenced by immunoSEQ multiplex PCR; TCRdb stores in-frame clones only, minus some. The table records roughly 2.1 million clones, about 92% of them present only once. Naivety among CD8 cells was defined by CD45RO negativity and positive CCR7 selection, thereby excluding terminally differentiated effector memory CD45RA+ cells. Input material: naive CD8+ T cells from PBMCs. The receptors were gathered from a man between 18 and 35 years old in good health. Some clones in this sample may be carry-over from other donors' samples.

The chain combines TRBV2 with TRBJ1-1, with D uncertain. The length of the CDR3 is 11 residues. Trimming removed 5 bases at V and 7 bases at J, with 8 bases between. Looked up from germline, CDR1 is SNHLY and CDR2 is FYNNEI. The chain's CDR3 is CASSPGLEAFF. In DNA form, the CDR3 reads TGTGCCAGCAGTCCTGGGCTTGAAGCTTTCTTT.

This clone was counted only a few times. CDR3 sequence: CASSLEGADNSKVMNTEAFF. In nucleotides, the CDR3 is TGTGCCAGCAGTTTGGAAGGAGCGGACAACTCAAAGGTGATGAACACTGAAGCTTTCTTT. The V and J genes are TRBV28 and TRBJ1-1; the D gene is possibly TRBD1 (5 bases). This CDR3 contains 20 residues. CDR1 and CDR2 (germline): MDHEN, SYDVKM. Trimming shortened V by 3 bases and J by 0 bases, and 26 bases separated the two germline ends.

J is TRBJ2-7 and V is TRBV6-5; TRBD1 matches 10 bases. Germline-derived CDR1 and CDR2 are MNHEY and SVGAGI. The ends lost 10 bases at V and 6 bases at J; junction bases unmatched: 9. The CDR3 loop spans 13 amino acids. The CDR3 DNA reads TGTGCCAATCAAGGACAGGGGGGTTGCGAGCAGTACTTC. It specifies CANQGQGGCEQYF.

The V gene is TRBV30, the J gene TRBJ2-1; the D gene could be TRBD1 or TRBD2 (6 bases each). Germline CDR1 reads GTSNPN; CDR2 reads SVGIG (reference sequence). The CDR3 has 16 amino acids. For the CDR3, the DNA is TGTCGGGGGCCCGTAGGGGGAGCCAGCTCCTACAATGAGCAGTTCTTC. Protein: CRGPVGGASSYNEQFF. Supplemented by reference TRBV30 and TRBJ2-1, the full variable domain reads SQTIHQWPATLVQPVGSPLSLECTVEGTSNPNLYWYRQAAGRGLQLLFYSVGIGQISSEVPQNLSASRPQDRQFILSSKKLLLSDSGFYLCRGPVGGASSYNEQFFGPGTRLTVL.

This clone was detected once. Other DNA sequences in this sample translate to the same CDR3. The chain has TRBV27 and TRBJ2-7; TRBD2 agrees at 8 bases. CDR1 and CDR2 (germline): MNHEY, SMNVEV (reference sequence). The ends lost 2 bases at V and 5 bases at J; junction bases unmatched: 2. The length of the CDR3 is 13 residues. In nucleotides, the CDR3 is TGTGCCAGCAGTTTACCGGGGGGGGACGAGCAGTACTTC. The encoded protein is CASSLPGGDEQYF.

V gene TRBV15 combines with J gene TRBJ1-1, with unresolved D. The germline gives CDR1 LNHNV, CDR2 YYDKDF (reference sequence). The CDR3 covers 15 residues. Trimming stripped 0 bases from V and 1 base from J, with 9 bases between. The CDR3 region has the DNA TGTGCCACCAGCAGAGATATGGGAGGGAACACTGAAGCTTTCTTT. It yields the protein CATSRDMGGNTEAFF.

This clone was seen a single time. The CDR3 loop is CASSYPPGGYTF. CDR3 DNA sequence: TGCGCCAGCAGCTACCCCCCAGGAGGCTACACCTTC. This rearrangement joins TRBV5-1 to TRBJ1-2; D remains ambiguous. The CDR3 has 12 residues. Germline V gene lookup returns CDR1 SGHRS and CDR2 YFSETQ. The ends were cut back, 3 bases at V and 8 bases at J, with 11 bases in the middle. The complete variable domain, with remaining parts taken from reference TRBV5-1 and TRBJ1-2, reads KAGVTQTPRYLIKTRGQQVTLSCSPISGHRSVSWYQQTPGQGLQFLFEYFSETQRNKGNFPGRFSGRQFSNSRSEMNVSTLELGDSALYLCASSYPPGGYTFGSGTRLTVV.

This rearrangement joins TRBV28 to TRBJ2-2, with D tentatively TRBD1 (5 bases). Deletions cut 7 bases from V and 3 bases from J, with 15 bases between. CDR1 MDHEN and CDR2 SYDVKM come from the germline V gene. This CDR3 is 15 amino acids long. The CDR3 here is CASTPRRAHTGELFF. CDR3 bases: TGTGCCAGCACCCCCCGCAGGGCACACACCGGGGAGCTGTTTTTT.

The V call is TRBV4-3, the J call TRBJ1-2, with no clear D. Germline CDR1 reads LGHNA; CDR2 reads YSLEER. V lost 0 bases and J lost 2, with 22 bases in between. The CDR3 spans 19 residues. In DNA, the CDR3 is TGCGCCAGCAGCCAAGACCTCCAGACGGGCTTCACCCCCAACTATGGCTACACCTTC. This codes for CASSQDLQTGFTPNYGYTF.